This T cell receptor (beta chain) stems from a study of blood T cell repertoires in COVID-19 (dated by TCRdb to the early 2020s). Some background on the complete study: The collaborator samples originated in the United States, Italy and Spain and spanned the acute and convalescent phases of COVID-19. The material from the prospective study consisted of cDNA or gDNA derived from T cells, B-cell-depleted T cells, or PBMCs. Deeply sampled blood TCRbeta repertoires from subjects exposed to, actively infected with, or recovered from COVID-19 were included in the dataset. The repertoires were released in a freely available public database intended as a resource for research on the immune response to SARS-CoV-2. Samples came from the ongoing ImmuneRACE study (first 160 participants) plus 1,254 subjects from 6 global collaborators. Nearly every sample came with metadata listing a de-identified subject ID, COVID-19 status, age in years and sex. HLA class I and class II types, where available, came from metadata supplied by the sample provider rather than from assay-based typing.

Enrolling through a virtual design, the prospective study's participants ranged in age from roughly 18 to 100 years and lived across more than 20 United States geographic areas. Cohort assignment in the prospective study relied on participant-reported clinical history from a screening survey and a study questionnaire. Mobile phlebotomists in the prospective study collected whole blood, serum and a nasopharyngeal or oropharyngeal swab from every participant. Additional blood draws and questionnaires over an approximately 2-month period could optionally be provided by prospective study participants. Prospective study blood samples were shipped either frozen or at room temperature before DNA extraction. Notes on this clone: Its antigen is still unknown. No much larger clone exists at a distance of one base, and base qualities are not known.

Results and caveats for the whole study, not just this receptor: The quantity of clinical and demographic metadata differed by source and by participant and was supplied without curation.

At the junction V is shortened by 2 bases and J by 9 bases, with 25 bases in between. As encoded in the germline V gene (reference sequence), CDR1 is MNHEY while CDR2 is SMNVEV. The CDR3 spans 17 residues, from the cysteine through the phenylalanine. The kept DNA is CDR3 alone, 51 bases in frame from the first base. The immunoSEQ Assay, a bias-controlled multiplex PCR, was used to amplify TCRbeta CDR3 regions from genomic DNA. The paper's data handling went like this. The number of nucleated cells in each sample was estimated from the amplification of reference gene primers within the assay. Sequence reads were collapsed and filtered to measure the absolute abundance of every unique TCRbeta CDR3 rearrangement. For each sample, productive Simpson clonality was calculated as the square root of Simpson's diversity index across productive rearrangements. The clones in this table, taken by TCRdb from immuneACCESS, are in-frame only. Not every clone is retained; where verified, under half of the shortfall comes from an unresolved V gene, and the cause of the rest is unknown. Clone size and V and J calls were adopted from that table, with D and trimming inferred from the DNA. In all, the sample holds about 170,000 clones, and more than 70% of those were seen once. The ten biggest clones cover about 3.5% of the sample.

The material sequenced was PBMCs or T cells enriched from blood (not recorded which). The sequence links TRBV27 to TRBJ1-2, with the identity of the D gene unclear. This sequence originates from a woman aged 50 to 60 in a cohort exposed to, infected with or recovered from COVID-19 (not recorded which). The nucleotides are TGTGCCAGCAGTTTACAGGCCGCGGGTTCCCGACGTAGTAGCTACACCTTC. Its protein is CASSLQAAGSRRSSYTF.